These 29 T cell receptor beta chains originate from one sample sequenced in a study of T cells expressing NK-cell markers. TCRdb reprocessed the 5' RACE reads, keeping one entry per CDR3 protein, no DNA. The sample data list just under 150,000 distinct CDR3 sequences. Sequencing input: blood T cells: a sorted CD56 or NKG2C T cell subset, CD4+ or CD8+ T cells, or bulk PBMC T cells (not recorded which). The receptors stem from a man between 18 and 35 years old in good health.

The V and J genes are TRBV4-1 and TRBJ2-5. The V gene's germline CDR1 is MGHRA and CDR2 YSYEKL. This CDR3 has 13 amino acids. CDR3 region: CASSLYSAETQYF.

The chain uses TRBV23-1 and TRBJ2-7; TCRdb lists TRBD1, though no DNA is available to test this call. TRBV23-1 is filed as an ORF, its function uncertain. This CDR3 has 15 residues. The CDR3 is CASSQWTPGSHEQYF.

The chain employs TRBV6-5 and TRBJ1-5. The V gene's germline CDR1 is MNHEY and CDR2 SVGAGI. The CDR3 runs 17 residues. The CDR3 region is CASSYSRDLNGNQPQHF.

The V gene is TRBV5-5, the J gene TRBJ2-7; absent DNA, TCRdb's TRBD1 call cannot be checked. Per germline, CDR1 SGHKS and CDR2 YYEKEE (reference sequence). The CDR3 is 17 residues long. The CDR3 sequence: CASLPGTGILAPYEQYF.

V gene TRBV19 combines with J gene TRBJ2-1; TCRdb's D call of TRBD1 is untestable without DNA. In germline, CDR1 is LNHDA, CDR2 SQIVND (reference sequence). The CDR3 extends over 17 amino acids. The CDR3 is CASSIGAVAGRDNEQFF. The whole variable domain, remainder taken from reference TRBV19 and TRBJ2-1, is DGGITQSPKYLFRKEGQNVTLSCEQNLNHDAMYWYRQDPGQGLRLIYYSQIVNDFQKGDIAEGYSVSREKKESFPLTVTSAQKNPTAFYLCASSIGAVAGRDNEQFFGPGTRLTVL.

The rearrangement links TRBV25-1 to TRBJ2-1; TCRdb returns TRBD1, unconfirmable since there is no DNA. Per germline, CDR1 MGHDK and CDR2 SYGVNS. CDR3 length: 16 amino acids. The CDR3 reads CASEIRGHSSYNEQFF.

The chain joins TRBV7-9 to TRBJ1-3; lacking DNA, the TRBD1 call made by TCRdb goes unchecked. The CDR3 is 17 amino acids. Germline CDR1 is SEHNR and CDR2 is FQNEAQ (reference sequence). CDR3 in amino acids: CASSPRVRERSGNTIYF.

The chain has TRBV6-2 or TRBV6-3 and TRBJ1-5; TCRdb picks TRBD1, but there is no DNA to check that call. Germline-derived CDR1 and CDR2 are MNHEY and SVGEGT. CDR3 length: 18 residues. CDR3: CASSYHLPQGLTNQPQHF.

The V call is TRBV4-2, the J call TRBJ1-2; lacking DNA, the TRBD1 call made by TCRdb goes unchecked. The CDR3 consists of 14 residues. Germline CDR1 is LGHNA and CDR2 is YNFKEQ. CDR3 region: CASSQESQIYGYTF.

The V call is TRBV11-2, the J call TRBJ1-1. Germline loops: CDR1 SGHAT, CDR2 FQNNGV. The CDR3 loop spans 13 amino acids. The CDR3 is CASNPTVNTEAFF.

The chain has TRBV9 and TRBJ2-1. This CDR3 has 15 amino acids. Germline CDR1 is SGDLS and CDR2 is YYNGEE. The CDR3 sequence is CASSGEDLPNNEQFF.

The CDR3 loop is CASSQDNPSEQYF. The chain has TRBV4-3 and TRBJ2-3; the TRBD2 assignment by TCRdb is unverifiable without DNA. Germline lookup yields CDR1 LGHNA and CDR2 YSLEER. There are 13 residues in the CDR3.

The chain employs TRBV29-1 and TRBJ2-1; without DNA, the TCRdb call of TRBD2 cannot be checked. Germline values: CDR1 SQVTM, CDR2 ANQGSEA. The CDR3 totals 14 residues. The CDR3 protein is CSVVSGLAFGEQFF.

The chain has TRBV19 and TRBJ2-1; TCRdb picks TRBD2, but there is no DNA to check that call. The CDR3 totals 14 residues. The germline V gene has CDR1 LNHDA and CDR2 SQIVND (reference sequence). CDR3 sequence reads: CASSSGTSNNEQFF.

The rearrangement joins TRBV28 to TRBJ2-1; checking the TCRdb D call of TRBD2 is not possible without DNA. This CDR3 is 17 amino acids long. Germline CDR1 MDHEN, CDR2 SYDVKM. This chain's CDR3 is CASSSPRASGRANEQFF.

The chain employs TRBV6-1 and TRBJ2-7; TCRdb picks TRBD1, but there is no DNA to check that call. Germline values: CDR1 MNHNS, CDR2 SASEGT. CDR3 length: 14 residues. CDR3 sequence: CASSGLYPDYEQYF.

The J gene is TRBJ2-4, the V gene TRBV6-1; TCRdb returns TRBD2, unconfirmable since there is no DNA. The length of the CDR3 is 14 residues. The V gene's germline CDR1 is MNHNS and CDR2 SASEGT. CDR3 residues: CASRLAGSRDIQYF.

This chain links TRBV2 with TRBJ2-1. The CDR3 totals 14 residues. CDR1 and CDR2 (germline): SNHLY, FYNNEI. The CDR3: CASKEQSSYNEQFF.

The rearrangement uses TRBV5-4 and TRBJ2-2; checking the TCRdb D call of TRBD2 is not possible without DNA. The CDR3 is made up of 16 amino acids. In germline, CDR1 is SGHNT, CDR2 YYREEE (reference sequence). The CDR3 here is CASSLWDYQNTGELFF. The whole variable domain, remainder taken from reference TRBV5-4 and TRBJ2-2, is ETGVTQSPTHLIKTRGQQVTLRCSSQSGHNTVSWYQQALGQGPQFIFQYYREEENGRGNFPPRFSGLQFPNYSSELNVNALELDDSALYLCASSLWDYQNTGELFFGEGSRLTVL.

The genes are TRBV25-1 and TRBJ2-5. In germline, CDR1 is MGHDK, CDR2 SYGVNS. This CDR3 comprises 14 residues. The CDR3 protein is CASSEFGVKETQYF. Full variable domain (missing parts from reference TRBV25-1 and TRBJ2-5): EADIYQTPRYLVIGTGKKITLECSQTMGHDKMYWYQQDPGMELHLIHYSYGVNSTEKGDLSSESTVSRIRTEHFPLTLESARPSHTSQYLCASSEFGVKETQYFGPGTRLLVL.

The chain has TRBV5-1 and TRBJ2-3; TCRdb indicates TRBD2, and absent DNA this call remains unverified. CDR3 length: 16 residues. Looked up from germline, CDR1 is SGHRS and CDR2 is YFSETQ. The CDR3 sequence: CASRRTSGRGTDTQYF. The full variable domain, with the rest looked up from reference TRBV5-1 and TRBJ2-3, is KAGVTQTPRYLIKTRGQQVTLSCSPISGHRSVSWYQQTPGQGLQFLFEYFSETQRNKGNFPGRFSGRQFSNSRSEMNVSTLELGDSALYLCASRRTSGRGTDTQYFGPGTRLTVL.

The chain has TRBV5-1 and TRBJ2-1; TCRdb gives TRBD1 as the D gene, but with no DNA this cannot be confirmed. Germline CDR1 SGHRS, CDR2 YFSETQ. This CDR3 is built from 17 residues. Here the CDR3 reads CASSWDSTLGNYNEQFF.

The CDR3 spells CASGFTIAGETDTQYF. The rearrangement joins TRBV12-5 to TRBJ2-3; lacking DNA, the TRBD2 call made by TCRdb goes unchecked. Germline assignment: CDR1 LGHNT and CDR2 FRNRAP. The CDR3 runs 16 residues.

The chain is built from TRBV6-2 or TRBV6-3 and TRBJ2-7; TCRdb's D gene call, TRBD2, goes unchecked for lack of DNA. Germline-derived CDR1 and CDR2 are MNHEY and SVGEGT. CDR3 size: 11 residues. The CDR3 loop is CASSYGTSQYF.

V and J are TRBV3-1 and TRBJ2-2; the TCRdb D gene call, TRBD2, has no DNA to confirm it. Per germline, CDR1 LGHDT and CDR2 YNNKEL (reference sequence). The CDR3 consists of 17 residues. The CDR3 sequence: CASSHDSAGGWTGELFF.

CDR3 region: CASTGADTGELFF. The chain couples TRBV2 to TRBJ2-2; TCRdb returns TRBD1, unconfirmable since there is no DNA. From germline, CDR1 is SNHLY and CDR2 FYNNEI. CDR3 length: 13 amino acids.

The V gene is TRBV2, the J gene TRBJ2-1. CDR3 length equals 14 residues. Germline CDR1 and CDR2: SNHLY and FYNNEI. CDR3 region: CASSDYERYNEQFF. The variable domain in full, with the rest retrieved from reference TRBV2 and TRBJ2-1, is EPEVTQTPSHQVTQMGQEVILRCVPISNHLYFYWYRQILGQKVEFLVSFYNNEISEKSEIFDDQFSVERPDGSNFTLKIRSTKLEDSAMYFCASSDYERYNEQFFGPGTRLTVL.

The CDR3 sequence is CSASLLGAGVEYNEQFF. This chain uses TRBV20-1 with TRBJ2-1; the TCRdb D gene call, TRBD2, has no DNA to confirm it. Germline CDR1 reads DFQATT; CDR2 reads SNEGSKA (reference sequence). This CDR3 has 17 amino acids.

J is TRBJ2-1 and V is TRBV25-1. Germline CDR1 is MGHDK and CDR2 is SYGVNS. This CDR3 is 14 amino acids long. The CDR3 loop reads CASRTSSSYNEQFF. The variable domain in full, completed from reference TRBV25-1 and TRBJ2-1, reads EADIYQTPRYLVIGTGKKITLECSQTMGHDKMYWYQQDPGMELHLIHYSYGVNSTEKGDLSSESTVSRIRTEHFPLTLESARPSHTSQYLCASRTSSSYNEQFFGPGTRLTVL.